This T cell receptor (beta chain) comes out of a study of beta chain features in type 1 diabetes. Study-wide context: Patient and healthy donor groups were alike in age, gender and cell yields. Sorted cell examination encompassed 85 million to 130 million cells across all samples. Study-level findings and limits: No resolution was reached here on whether HLA type influences TCRB rearrangement.

For this clone: Its antigen is not identified.

CDR3 length: 13 amino acids. Per the germline V gene, CDR1 is SQVTM and CDR2 is ANQGSEA. It was one heparinised blood draw, averaging around 110 mL, that each donor gave. Of the isolated RNA, all was reverse transcribed, and so the sequenced material was expressed TCRB transcripts. Assay: immunoSEQ multiplex PCR; the TCRdb copy retains only in-frame clones and omits some. The sample has 310,000 or so clones; around 7.6% are singletons. The chain links TRBV29-1 to TRBJ1-3; D is unresolved. The sample comprised central memory CD4+ T cells from blood. This TCR came from a woman aged 18-29 years in good health. The CDR3 region has the DNA TGCAGGGGTGGGAGACTCGCTGGAAACACCATATATTTT. Translation gives CRGGRLAGNTIYF.